The 8 T cell receptor beta chains presented below share a single source sample, sequenced in a study of blood T cells in healthy people across ages. It was with a sample-barcoded 5' primer and a J-beta primer mix that a second PCR of roughly 7 to 11 cycles was run. TCRdb redid the calling of the 5' RACE reads with MiXCR, one entry per CDR3 protein. The sample carries around 990,000 distinct CDR3 sequences, almost 25% recorded once. These data were also filed under a second study, of T cells of mothers and their children.

The specimen was blood. These receptors came from a girl aged 2 to 9 in good health.

The rearrangement uses TRBV7-2 and TRBJ2-1; 9 bases match TRBD1. The junction had 10 bases not matched to a gene; V was cut back by 5 bases and J by 5 bases. This CDR3 spans 16 amino acids. The germline V gene encodes CDR1 SGHTA and CDR2 FQGNSA. CDR3 in amino acids: CASSPADRGWHNEQFF. The CDR3 DNA sequence: TGTGCCAGCAGCCCGGCGGACAGGGGATGGCACAATGAGCAGTTCTTC.

The gene calls are TRBV6-5 and TRBJ1-1; no reliable D call. This CDR3 contains 14 residues. Germline V gives CDR1 MNHEY, CDR2 SVGAGI. Trimming shortened V by 2 bases and J by 0 bases, and 7 bases separated the two germline ends. Here the CDR3 reads CASSYNPVNTEAFF. The CDR3 region has the DNA TGTGCCAGCAGTTACAATCCGGTGAACACTGAAGCTTTCTTT.

This clonotype was seen a few times. Written as DNA, the CDR3 is TGCAGCGTTCTTGAGGGACTCAACTCCTACGAGCAGTACTTC. Translating it yields CSVLEGLNSYEQYF. The J gene is TRBJ2-7, the V gene TRBV29-1; D is possibly TRBD2 (6 bases). The CDR3 totals 14 residues. Germline-derived CDR1 and CDR2 are SQVTM and ANQGSEA. The V end lost 5 bases, the J end lost 0 bases, and 14 bases lay between the germline ends.

This clonotype came up once. CDR3 protein: CASRGTGLYGYTF. The CDR3 nucleotides are TGTGCCAGCAGAGGGACAGGGCTTTATGGCTACACCTTC. This chain joins TRBV28 and TRBJ1-2; TRBD1 agrees at 9 bases. Losses at the gene ends were 6 bases for V and 5 bases for J; bases not matched to a gene: 4. The CDR3 spans 13 residues. Per germline, CDR1 MDHEN and CDR2 SYDVKM.

This chain links TRBV20-1 with TRBJ1-1, with D hard to call. Germline V gene sequence: CDR1 DFQATT, CDR2 SNEGSKA (reference sequence). The CDR3 spans 13 residues. Trimming took 6 bases from V and 1 from J, leaving 12 bases between them. The CDR3 region is CSAAADTNTEAFF. CDR3 in DNA: TGCAGTGCAGCGGCCGATACGAACACTGAAGCTTTCTTT.

The rearrangement joins TRBV6-5 to TRBJ1-1; no reliable D call. The CDR3 is 17 amino acids. V was cut by 1 base and J by 0 bases, with 15 bases left in between. Germline V gives CDR1 MNHEY, CDR2 SVGAGI. CDR3 in amino acids: CASSYYPNGVLNTEAFF. CDR3 DNA: TGTGCCAGCAGTTACTACCCAAACGGGGTTCTGAACACTGAAGCTTTCTTT.

This clonotype turned up a few times. The V and J genes are TRBV20-1 and TRBJ2-5; TRBD2 aligns across 7 bases. CDR1 and CDR2 (germline): DFQATT, SNEGSKA (reference sequence). V lost 1 base, J lost 5 bases, and 7 bases stayed unmatched. This CDR3 has 14 amino acids. CDR3 coding DNA: TGCAGTGCTAGAGCCCCACTAGCGAGCGAGACCCAGTACTTC. This translates into CSARAPLASETQYF.

The chain is built from TRBV25-1 and TRBJ2-2; TRBD1 is a possible D gene (6 bases). Germline values: CDR1 MGHDK, CDR2 SYGVNS. The CDR3 sequence is 16 residues long. V dropped 2 bases and J dropped 6 bases, with 16 bases sitting between them. CDR3 bases: TGTGCCAGCAGTGAAGTTCCCAGGGGCGTTTCCGGGGAGCTGTTTTTT. It is translated as CASSEVPRGVSGELFF.